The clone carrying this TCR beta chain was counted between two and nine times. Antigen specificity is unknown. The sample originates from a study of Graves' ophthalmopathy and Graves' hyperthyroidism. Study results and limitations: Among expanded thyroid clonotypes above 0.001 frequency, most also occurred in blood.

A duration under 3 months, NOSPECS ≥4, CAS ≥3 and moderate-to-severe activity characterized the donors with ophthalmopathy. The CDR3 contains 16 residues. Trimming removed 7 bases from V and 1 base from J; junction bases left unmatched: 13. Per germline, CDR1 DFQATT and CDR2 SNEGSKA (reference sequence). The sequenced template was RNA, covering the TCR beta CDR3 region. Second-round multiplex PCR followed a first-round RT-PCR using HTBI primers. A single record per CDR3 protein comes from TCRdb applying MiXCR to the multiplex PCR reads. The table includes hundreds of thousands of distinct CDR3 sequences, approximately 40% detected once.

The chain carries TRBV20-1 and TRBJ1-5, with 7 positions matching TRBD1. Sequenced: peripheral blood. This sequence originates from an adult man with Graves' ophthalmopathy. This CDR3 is CSGAGPGGGSNQPQHF. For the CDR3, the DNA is TGCAGTGGCGCAGGACCAGGGGGAGGGAGCAATCAGCCCCAGCATTTT.